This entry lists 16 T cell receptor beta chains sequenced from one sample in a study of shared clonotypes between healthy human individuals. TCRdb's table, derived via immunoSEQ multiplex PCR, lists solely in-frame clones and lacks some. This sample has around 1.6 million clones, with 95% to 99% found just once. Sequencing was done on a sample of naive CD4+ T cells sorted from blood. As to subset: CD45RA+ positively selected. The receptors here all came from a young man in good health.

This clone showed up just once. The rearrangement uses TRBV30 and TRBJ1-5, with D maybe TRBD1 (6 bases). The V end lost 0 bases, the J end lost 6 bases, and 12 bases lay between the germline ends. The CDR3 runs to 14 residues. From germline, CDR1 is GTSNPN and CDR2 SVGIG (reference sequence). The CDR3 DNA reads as TGTGCCTGGAGTGTAGGGGGGGGAGGTCAGCCCCAGCATTTT. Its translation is CAWSVGGGGQPQHF.

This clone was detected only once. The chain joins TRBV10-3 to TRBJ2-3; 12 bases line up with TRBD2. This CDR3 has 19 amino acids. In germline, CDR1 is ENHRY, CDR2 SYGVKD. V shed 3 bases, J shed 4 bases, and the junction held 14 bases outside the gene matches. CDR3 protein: CAISEFGDLTSGRPDTQYF. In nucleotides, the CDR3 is TGTGCCATCAGTGAATTTGGGGATCTGACTAGCGGGAGACCAGATACGCAGTATTTT.

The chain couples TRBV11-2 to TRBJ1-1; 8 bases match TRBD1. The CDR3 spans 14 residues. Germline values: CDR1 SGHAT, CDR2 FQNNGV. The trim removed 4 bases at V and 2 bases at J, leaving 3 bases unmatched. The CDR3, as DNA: TGTGCCAGCAGCTGGGGACAGGCCAACACTGAAGCTTTCTTT. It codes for CASSWGQANTEAFF.

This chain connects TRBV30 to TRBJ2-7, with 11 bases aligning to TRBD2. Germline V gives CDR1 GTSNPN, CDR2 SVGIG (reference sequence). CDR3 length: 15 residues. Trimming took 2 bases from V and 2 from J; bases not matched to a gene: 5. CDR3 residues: CAWSQTSGSPYEQYF. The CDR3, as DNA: TGTGCCTGGAGTCAAACTAGCGGGAGTCCCTACGAGCAGTACTTC.

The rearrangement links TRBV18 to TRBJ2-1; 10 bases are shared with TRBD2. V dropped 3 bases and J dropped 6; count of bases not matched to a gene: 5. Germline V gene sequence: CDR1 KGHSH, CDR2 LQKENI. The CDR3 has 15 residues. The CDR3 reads CASSPGLATFNEQFF. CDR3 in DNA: TGTGCCAGCTCACCGGGACTAGCGACTTTCAATGAGCAGTTCTTC. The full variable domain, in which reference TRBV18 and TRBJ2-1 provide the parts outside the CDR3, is NAGVMQNPRHLVRRRGQEARLRCSPMKGHSHVYWYRQLPEEGLKFMVYLQKENIIDESGMPKERFSAEFPKEGPSILRIQQVVRGDSAAYFCASSPGLATFNEQFFGPGTRLTVL.

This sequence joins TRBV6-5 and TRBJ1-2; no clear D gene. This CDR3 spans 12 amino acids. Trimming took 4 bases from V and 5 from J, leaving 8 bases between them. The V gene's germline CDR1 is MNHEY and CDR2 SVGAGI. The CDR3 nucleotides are TGTGCCAGCAGTTCCAGCGAGTATGGCTACACCTTC. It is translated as CASSSSEYGYTF.

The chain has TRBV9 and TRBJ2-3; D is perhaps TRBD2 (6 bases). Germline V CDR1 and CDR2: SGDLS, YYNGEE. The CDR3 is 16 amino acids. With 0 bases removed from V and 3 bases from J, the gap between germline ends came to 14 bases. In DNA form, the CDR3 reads TGTGCCAGCAGCGTAGACGGGAGACAACTGACAGATACGCAGTATTTT. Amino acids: CASSVDGRQLTDTQYF.

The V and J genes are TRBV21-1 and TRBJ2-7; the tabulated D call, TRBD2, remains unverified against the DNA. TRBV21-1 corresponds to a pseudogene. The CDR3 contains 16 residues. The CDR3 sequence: CACRPGLAGGPVEQYF. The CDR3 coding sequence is TGTGCCTGCCGTCCGGGACTAGCGGGAGGGCCTGTCGAGCAGTACTTC.

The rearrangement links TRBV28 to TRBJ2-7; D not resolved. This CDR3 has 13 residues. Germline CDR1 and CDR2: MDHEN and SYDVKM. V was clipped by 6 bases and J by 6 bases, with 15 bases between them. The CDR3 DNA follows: TGTGCCAGCAGAGGGTCTAACCTGGTCGAGCAGTACTTC. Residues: CASRGSNLVEQYF.

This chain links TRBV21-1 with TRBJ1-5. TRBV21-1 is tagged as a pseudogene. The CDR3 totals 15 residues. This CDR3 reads CASSKAGGSNQPQHF. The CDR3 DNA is TGTGCCAGCAGCAAAGCGGGCGGTAGCAATCAGCCCCAGCATTTT.

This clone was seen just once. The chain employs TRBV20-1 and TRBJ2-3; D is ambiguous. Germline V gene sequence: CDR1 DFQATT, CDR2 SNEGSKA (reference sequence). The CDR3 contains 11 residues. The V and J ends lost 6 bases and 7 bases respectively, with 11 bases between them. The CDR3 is CSATDPHTQYF. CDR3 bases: TGCAGTGCAACGGACCCCCATACGCAGTATTTT.

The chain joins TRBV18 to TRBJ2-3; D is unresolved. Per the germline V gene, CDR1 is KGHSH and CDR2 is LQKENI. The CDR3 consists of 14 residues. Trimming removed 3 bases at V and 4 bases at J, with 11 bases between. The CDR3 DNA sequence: TGTGCCAGCTCACCCGTAAACAGTCCAGATACGCAGTATTTT. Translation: CASSPVNSPDTQYF. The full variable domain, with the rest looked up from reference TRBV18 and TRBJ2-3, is NAGVMQNPRHLVRRRGQEARLRCSPMKGHSHVYWYRQLPEEGLKFMVYLQKENIIDESGMPKERFSAEFPKEGPSILRIQQVVRGDSAAYFCASSPVNSPDTQYFGPGTRLTVL.

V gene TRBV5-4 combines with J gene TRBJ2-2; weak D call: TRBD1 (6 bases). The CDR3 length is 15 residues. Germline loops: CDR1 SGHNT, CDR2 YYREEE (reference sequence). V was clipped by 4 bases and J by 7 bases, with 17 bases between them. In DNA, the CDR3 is TGTGCCAGCAGCCTCACAGGGCCCCCTGTCGGGGAGCTGTTTTTT. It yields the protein CASSLTGPPVGELFF. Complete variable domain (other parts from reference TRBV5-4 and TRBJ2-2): ETGVTQSPTHLIKTRGQQVTLRCSSQSGHNTVSWYQQALGQGPQFIFQYYREEENGRGNFPPRFSGLQFPNYSSELNVNALELDDSALYLCASSLTGPPVGELFFGEGSRLTVL.

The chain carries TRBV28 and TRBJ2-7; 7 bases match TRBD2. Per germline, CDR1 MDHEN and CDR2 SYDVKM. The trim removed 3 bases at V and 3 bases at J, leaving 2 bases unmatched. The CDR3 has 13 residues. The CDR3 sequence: CASSFAGVYEQYF. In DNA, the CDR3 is TGTGCCAGCAGTTTTGCGGGAGTCTACGAGCAGTACTTC.

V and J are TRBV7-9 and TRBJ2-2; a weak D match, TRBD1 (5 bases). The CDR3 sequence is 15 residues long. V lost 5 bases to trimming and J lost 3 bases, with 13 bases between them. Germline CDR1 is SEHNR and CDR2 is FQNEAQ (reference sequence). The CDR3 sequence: CASSPGHGDTGELFF. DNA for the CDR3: TGTGCCAGCAGCCCAGGGCACGGCGACACCGGGGAGCTGTTTTTT.

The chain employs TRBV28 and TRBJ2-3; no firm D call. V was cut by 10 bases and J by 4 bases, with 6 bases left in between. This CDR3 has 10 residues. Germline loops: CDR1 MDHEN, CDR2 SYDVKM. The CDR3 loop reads CATLSDTQYF. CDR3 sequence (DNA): TGTGCCACCCTTTCAGATACGCAGTATTTT.